These 11 T cell receptor beta chains came from one sample sequenced in a study of blood T cell dynamics during melanoma immunotherapy (dated by TCRdb to the early 2020s). Interpreted using the paper, the time point label stands for: pre-treatment baseline. Libraries came from the immunoSEQ multiplex PCR assay. TCRdb retrieved this table from immuneACCESS and kept in-frame rearrangements only. Not all clones are present; in checked studies, unresolved V genes account for under half, and no reason is known for the remainder. The sample table lists about 10,000 clones, roughly 85% of them with a count of one. The ten largest clones add up to approximately 19% of the sample. Sequencing used blood, obtained from a patient treated with checkpoint blockade. The receptors come from a human donor with melanoma.

The chain has TRBV2 and TRBJ2-7, with TRBD2 identical over 12 bases. Germline CDR1 is SNHLY and CDR2 is FYNNEI. V shed 7 bases, J shed 3 bases, and the junction held 4 bases outside the gene matches. CDR3 length equals 14 residues. CDR3 loop: CASTRGLAGYEQYF. CDR3 DNA sequence: TGTGCCAGCACCAGGGGACTAGCGGGCTACGAGCAGTACTTC.

The chain recombines TRBV7-6 with TRBJ2-5; no clear D. This CDR3 has 16 amino acids. Germline-derived CDR1 and CDR2 are SGHVS and FNYEAQ. V dropped 5 bases and J dropped 5 bases, with 21 bases sitting between them. CDR3: CASSTAQQFTKETQYF. The CDR3 DNA reads TGTGCCAGCAGCACAGCTCAACAGTTTACCAAGGAGACCCAGTACTTC.

The V gene is TRBV2, the J gene TRBJ1-4; no clear D. Germline values: CDR1 SNHLY, CDR2 FYNNEI. V lost 7 bases to trimming and J lost 0 bases, with 9 bases between them. The CDR3 consists of 14 residues. The CDR3 here is CASKNGATNEKLFF. CDR3 in DNA: TGTGCCAGCAAAAACGGAGCAACTAATGAAAAACTGTTTTTT. Combining the CDR3 with reference TRBV2 and TRBJ1-4 gives the whole variable domain EPEVTQTPSHQVTQMGQEVILRCVPISNHLYFYWYRQILGQKVEFLVSFYNNEISEKSEIFDDQFSVERPDGSNFTLKIRSTKLEDSAMYFCASKNGATNEKLFFGSGTQLSVL.

The CDR3 bases are TGTGCCAGTAGTACCACAGGGGCTCCGAGCACTGAAGCTTTCTTT. It yields the protein CASSTTGAPSTEAFF. The J gene is TRBJ1-1, the V gene TRBV19, with 7 bases aligning to TRBD1. The CDR3 runs to 15 residues. CDR1 is LNHDA and CDR2 is SQIVND in the germline V gene (reference sequence). V lost 4 bases to trimming and J lost 4 bases; unmatched junction nucleotides: 9. The whole variable domain, remainder taken from reference TRBV19 and TRBJ1-1, is DGGITQSPKYLFRKEGQNVTLSCEQNLNHDAMYWYRQDPGQGLRLIYYSQIVNDFQKGDIAEGYSVSREKKESFPLTVTSAQKNPTAFYLCASSTTGAPSTEAFFGQGTRLTVV.

The J gene is TRBJ1-6, the V gene TRBV19; a possible D gene is TRBD1 (5 bases). V lost 2 bases to trimming and J lost 7 bases, with 6 bases between them. In germline, CDR1 is LNHDA, CDR2 SQIVND (reference sequence). The CDR3 sequence is 13 residues long. CDR3 residues: CASSIKGNSPLHF. The CDR3 coding sequence is TGTGCCAGTAGTATAAAGGGGAATTCACCCCTCCACTTT.

CDR3 loop: CASSEGQLTYNEQFF. CDR3 nucleotide sequence: TGTGCCAGCAGTGAAGGGCAGTTAACCTACAATGAGCAGTTCTTC. The chain carries TRBV2 and TRBJ2-1; no firm D call. V gave up 1 base and J gave up 2 bases, with 9 bases separating them. Germline CDR1 SNHLY, CDR2 FYNNEI. The CDR3 totals 15 residues.

This clone appeared a few times. This chain links TRBV2 with TRBJ1-6; D possibly corresponds to TRBD1 (5 bases). Trimming left V 6 bases short and J 9 bases short, with 12 bases between. CDR1 is SNHLY and CDR2 is FYNNEI in the germline V gene. CDR3 length: 13 residues. The CDR3 protein is CASSQGVGSPLHF. The CDR3 DNA sequence: TGTGCCAGCAGCCAGGGTGTTGGTTCACCCCTCCACTTT.

The chain links TRBV5-6 to TRBJ2-7; D assignment may be TRBD1 or TRBD2 (5 bases each). The CDR3 runs to 15 residues. Trimming pared 1 base from V and 3 bases from J, leaving 14 bases between. Per the germline V gene, CDR1 is SGHDT and CDR2 is YYEEEE. The CDR3: CASSLRRIGVYEQYF. For the CDR3, the DNA is TGTGCCAGCAGCTTGCGGAGGATAGGGGTCTACGAGCAGTACTTC.

V gene TRBV7-9 combines with J gene TRBJ2-5; D unresolved. V was cut by 8 bases and J by 5 bases, with 9 bases left in between. The CDR3 runs to 11 residues. Germline CDR1 reads SEHNR; CDR2 reads FQNEAQ (reference sequence). The CDR3 region is CASGRRETQYF. As DNA, the CDR3 is TGTGCCAGCGGGCGTCGGGAGACCCAGTACTTC. Full variable domain (rest looked up from reference TRBV7-9 and TRBJ2-5): DTGVSQNPRHKITKRGQNVTFRCDPISEHNRLYWYRQTLGQGPEFLTYFQNEAQLEKSRLLSDRFSAERPKGSFSTLEIQRTEQGDSAMYLCASGRRETQYFGPGTRLLVL.

To note about this clone: A read error may account for a junction end that differs from germline. The chain is built from TRBV19 and TRBJ2-2, with a possible D match to TRBD2 (6 bases). The CDR3 consists of 15 residues. CDR1 and CDR2 (germline): LNHDA, SQIVND (reference sequence). CDR3 nucleotide sequence: TGTGCCAGTAGTATATCGATTCGTCAAGGCGGGGAGCTGTCTTTT. It yields the protein CASSISIRQGGELSF.

The V and J genes are TRBV5-1 and TRBJ1-2; 9 nucleotides line up with TRBD1. CDR1 and CDR2 from the germline V gene are SGHRS and YFSETQ. V trimming: 4 bases; J trimming: 4 bases; junction bases outside the gene matches: 2. The CDR3 is 13 amino acids. The CDR3: CASSQTGGYGYTF. The CDR3, as DNA: TGCGCCAGCAGCCAGACAGGGGGCTATGGCTACACCTTC.